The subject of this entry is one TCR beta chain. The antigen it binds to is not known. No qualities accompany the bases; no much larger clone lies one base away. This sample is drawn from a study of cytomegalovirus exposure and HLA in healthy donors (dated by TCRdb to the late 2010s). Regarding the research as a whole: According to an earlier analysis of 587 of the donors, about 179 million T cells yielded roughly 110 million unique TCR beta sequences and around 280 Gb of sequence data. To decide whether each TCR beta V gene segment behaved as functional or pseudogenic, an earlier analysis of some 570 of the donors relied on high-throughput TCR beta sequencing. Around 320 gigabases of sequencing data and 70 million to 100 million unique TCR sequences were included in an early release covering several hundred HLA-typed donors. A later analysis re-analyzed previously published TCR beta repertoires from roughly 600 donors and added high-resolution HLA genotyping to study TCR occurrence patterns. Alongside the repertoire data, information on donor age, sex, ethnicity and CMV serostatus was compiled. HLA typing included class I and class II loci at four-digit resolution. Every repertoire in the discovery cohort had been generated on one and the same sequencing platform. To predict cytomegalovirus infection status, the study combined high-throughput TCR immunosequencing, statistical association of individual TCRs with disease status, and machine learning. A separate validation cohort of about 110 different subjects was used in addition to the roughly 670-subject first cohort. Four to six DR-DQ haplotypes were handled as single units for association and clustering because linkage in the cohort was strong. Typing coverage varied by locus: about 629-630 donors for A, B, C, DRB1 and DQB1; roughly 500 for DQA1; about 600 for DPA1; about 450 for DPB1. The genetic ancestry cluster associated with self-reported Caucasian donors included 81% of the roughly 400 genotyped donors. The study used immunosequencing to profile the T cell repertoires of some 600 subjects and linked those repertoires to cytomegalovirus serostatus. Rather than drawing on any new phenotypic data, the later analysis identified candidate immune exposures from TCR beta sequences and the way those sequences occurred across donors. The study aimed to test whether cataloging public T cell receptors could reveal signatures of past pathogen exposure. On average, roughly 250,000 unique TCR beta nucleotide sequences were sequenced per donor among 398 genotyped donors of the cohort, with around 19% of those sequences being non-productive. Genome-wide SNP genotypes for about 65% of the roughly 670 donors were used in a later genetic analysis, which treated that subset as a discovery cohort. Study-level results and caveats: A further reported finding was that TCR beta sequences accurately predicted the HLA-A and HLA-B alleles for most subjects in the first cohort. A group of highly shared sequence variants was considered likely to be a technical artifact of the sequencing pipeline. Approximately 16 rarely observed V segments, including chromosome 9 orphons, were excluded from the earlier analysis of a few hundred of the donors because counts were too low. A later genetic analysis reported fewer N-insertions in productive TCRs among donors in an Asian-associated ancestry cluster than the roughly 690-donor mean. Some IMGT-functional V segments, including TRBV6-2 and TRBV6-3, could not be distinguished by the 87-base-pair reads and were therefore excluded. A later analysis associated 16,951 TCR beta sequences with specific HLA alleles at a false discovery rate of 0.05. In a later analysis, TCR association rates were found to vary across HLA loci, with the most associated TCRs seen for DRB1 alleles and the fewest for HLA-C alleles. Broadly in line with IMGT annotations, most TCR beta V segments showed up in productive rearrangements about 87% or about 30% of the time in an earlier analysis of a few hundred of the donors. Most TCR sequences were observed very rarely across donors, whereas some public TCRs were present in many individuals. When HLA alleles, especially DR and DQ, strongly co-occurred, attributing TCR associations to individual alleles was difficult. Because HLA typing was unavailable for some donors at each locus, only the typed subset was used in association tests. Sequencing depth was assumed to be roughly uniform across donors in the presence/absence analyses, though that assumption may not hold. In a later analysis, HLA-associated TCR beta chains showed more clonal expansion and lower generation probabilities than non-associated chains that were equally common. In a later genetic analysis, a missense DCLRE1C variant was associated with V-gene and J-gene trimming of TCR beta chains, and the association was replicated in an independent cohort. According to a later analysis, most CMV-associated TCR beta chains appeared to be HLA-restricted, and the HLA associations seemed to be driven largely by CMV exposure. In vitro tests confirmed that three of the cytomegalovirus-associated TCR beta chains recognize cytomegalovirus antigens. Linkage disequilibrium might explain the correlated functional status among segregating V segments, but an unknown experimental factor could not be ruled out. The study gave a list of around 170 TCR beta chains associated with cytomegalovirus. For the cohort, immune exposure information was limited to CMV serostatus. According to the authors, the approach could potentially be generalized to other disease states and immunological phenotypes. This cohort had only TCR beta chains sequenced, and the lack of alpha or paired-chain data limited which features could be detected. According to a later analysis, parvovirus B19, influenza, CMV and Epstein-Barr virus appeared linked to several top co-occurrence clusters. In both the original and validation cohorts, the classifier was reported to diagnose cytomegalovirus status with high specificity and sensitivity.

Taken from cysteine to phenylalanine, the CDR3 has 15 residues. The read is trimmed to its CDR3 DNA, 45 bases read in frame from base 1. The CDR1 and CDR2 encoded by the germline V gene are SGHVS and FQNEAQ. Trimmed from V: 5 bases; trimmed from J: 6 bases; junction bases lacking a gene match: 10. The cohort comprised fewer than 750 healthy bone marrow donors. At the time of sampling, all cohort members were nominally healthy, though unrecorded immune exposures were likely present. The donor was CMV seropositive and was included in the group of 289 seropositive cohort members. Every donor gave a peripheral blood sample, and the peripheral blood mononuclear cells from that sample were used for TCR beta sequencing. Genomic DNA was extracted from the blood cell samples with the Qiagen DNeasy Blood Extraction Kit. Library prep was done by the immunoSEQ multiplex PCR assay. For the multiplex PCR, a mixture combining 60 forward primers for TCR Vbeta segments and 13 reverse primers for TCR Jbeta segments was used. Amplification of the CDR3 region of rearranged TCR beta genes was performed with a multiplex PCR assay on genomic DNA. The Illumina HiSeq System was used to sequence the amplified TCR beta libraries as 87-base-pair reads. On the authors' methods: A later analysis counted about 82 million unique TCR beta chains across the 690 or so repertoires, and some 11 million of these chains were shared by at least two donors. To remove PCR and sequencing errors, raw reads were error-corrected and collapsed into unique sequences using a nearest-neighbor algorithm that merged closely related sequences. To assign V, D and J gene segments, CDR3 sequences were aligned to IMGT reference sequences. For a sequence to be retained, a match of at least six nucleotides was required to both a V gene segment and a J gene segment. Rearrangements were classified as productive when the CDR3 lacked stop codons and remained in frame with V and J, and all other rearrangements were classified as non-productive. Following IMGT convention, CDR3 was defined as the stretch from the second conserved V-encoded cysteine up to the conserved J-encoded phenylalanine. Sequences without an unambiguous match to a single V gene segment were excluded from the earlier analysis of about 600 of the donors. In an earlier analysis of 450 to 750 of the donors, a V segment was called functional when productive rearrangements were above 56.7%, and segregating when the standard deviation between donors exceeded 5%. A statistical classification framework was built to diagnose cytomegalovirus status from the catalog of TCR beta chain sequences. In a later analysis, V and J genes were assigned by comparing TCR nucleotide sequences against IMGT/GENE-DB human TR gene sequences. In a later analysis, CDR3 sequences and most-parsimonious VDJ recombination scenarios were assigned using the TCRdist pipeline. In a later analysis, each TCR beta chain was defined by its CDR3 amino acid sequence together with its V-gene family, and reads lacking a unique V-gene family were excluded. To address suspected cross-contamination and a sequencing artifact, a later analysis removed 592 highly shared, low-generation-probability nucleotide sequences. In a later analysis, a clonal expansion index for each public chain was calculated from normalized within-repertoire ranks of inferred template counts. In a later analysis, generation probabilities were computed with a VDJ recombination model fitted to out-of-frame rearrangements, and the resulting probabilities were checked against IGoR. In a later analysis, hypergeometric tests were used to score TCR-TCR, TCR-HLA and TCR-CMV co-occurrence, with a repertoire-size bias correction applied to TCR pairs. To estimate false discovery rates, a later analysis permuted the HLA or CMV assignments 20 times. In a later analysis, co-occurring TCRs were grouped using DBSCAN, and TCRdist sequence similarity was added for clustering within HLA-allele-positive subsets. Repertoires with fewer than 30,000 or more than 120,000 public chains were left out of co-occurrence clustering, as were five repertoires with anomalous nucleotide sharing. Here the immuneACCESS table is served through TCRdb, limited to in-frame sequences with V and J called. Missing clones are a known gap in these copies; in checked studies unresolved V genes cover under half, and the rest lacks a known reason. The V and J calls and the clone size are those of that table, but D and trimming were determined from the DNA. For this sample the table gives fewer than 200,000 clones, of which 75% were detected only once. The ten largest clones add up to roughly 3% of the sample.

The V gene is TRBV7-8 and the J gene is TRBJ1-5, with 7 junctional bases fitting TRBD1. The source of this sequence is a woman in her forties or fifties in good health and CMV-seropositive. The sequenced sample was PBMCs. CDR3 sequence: CASSAHRGPSQPQHF. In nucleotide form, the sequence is TGTGCCAGCAGCGCCCACAGGGGACCTAGTCAGCCCCAGCATTTT. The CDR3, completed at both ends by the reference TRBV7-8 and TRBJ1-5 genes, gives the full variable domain GAGVSQSPRYKVAKRGQDVALRCDPISGHVSLFWYQQALGQGPEFLTYFQNEAQLDKSGLPSDRFFAERPEGSVSTLKIQRTQQEDSAVYLCASSAHRGPSQPQHFGDGTRLSIL.